This is a list of T cell receptor beta chains from one sample in a study of CD8+ T cells in alopecia areata. Clones were read by immunoSEQ multiplex PCR, and TCRdb kept only the in-frame ones, dropping some. The sample records 120,000 or so clones, 47% being singletons. The specimen sequenced was NKG2D-low CD8+ T cells sorted from blood. Every receptor here comes from a human donor with alopecia areata. Each CDR3 is given with its conserved first and last residue. The D gene is left open where the match is weak. Size is omitted from some rows. Given values are once, few, many or a class for expanded clones.

few	13	.	TRBV19	TRBJ1-1	TGTGCCAGTAGTCTCGGGACTTCATACGAAGCTTTCTTT	CASSLGTSYEAFF
.	16	TRBD2	TRBV4-3	TRBJ2-3	TGCGCCAGCAGCCAAGGGCGGGAGCTGGGCACAGATACGCAGTATTTT	CASSQGRELGTDTQYF
.	13	.	TRBV30	TRBJ2-4	TGTGCCTGGAGTGTCGGCGGCGGGGACATTCAGTACTTC	CAWSVGGGDIQYF
.	16	TRBD1	TRBV11-2	TRBJ2-3	TGTGCCAGCAGCCTCCTGACAGGGGGCAACACAGATACGCAGTATTTT	CASSLLTGGNTDTQYF
.	12	.	TRBV10-3	TRBJ2-7	TGTGCCACCACCGGCAGCTCCTACGAGCAGTACTTC	CATTGSSYEQYF
.	14	.	TRBV29-1	TRBJ1-1	TGCAGCGTTGACGGCCAGAATATGAACACTGAAGCTTTCTTT	CSVDGQNMNTEAFF
.	16	.	TRBV27	TRBJ2-1	TGTGCCAGCAGTTTATGGGAAGGCCCTCCCAACAATGAGCAGTTCTTC	CASSLWEGPPNNEQFF
.	12	.	TRBV29-1	TRBJ2-7	TGCAGCGCCGGGGACATCGACTACGAGCAGTACTTC	CSAGDIDYEQYF
few	15	TRBD1	TRBV28	TRBJ2-3	TGTGCCAGCAGTGTAGACAGGGCTGGGACAGATACGCAGTATTTT	CASSVDRAGTDTQYF
.	13	TRBD2	TRBV30	TRBJ2-1	TGTGCCTGGAGCGGCGGGGGGGGTAATGAGCAGTTCTTC	CAWSGGGGNEQFF
.	14	.	TRBV25-1	TRBJ2-4	TGTGCCAGCAGTGACATGGGAGCCAAAAACATTCAGTACTTC	CASSDMGAKNIQYF
.	12	.	TRBV29-1	TRBJ2-1	TGCAGCGTTGAAGATAAGGTCTTCGAGCAGTTCTTC	CSVEDKVFEQFF
few	15	.	TRBV28	TRBJ1-1	TGTGCCAGCAGTTTAGGGGTCGAGGTAACGACTGAAGCTTTCTTT	CASSLGVEVTTEAFF
.	12	.	TRBV11-2	TRBJ2-1	TGTGCCAGCAGCTCCCCCCGCGGTGAGCAGTTCTTC	CASSSPRGEQFF
.	17	TRBD2	TRBV2	TRBJ2-1	TGTGCCAGCAGGGTCCCGGGACTAGCGGGGGGGTACAATGAGCAGTTCTTC	CASRVPGLAGGYNEQFF
.	14	.	TRBV27	TRBJ1-5	TGTGCCAGCAGTTTAGGCCACGGCAATCAGCCCCAGCATTTT	CASSLGHGNQPQHF
few	12	.	TRBV29-1	TRBJ1-2	TGCAGCGTTGATACAGGGCTCTATGGCTACACCTTC	CSVDTGLYGYTF
.	12	.	TRBV29-1	TRBJ2-2	TGCAGCGTTTTTCAGGCTGCCGGGGAGCTGTTTTTT	CSVFQAAGELFF
.	15	TRBD1	TRBV29-1	TRBJ2-4	TGCAGCGTTGAGGACAGGGAGGATCCCAAAAACATTCAGTACTTC	CSVEDREDPKNIQYF
.	13	.	TRBV30	TRBJ1-5	TGTGCCTGTGCCAGCTATAGCAATCAGCCCCAGCATTTT	CACASYSNQPQHF
.	13	TRBD2	TRBV29-1	TRBJ2-1	TGCAGCGCCGGAGGAGCGGGAGGGAATGAGCAGTTCTTC	CSAGGAGGNEQFF
.	13	TRBD2	TRBV29-1	TRBJ2-5	TGCAGCGTTATACTAGCGGTCCAAGAGACCCAGTACTTC	CSVILAVQETQYF
few	11	.	TRBV20-1	TRBJ2-7	TGCAGTGCTAGACTCGGCGACGAGCAGTACTTC	CSARLGDEQYF
.	12	.	TRBV30	TRBJ2-7	TGTGCCTGGACCGTTGGGGTGGACGAGCAGTACTTC	CAWTVGVDEQYF
.	12	.	TRBV5-4	TRBJ2-7	TGTGCCAGCAGCTTGGCCCTAGGCGAGCAGTACTTC	CASSLALGEQYF
few	15	.	TRBV15	TRBJ2-5	TGTGCCACCAGCATTCACGGACGGTTCCAAGAGACCCAGTACTTC	CATSIHGRFQETQYF
.	14	TRBD2	TRBV4-1	TRBJ2-3	TGCGCCAGCAGCCAGCGGGAGGGCGTAGATACGCAGTATTTT	CASSQREGVDTQYF
.	12	TRBD2	TRBV9	TRBJ2-4	TGTCCCGTACAGCGGGAGACTAACATTCAGTACTTC	CPVQRETNIQYF
few	14	.	TRBV7-9	TRBJ1-1	TGTGCCAGCAGCCCTCTGGACAGAGGCACTGAAGCTTTCTTT	CASSPLDRGTEAFF
.	12	.	TRBV7-9	TRBJ1-4	TGTGCCAGCAGCACTCCCGGCGGAAAACTGTTTTTT	CASSTPGGKLFF
once	16	TRBD2	TRBV9	TRBJ2-1	TGTGCCAGCAGCGTGACTAGCGGGAGGTCCTACAATGAGCAGTTCTTC	CASSVTSGRSYNEQFF
few	16	.	TRBV4-2	TRBJ2-7	TGTGCCAGCAGCCAAGAGGTAGGCGGAGGGGGTCACGAGCAGTACTTC	CASSQEVGGGGHEQYF
few	14	TRBD2	TRBV2	TRBJ2-1	TGTGCCAGCAGTGAAGCGGGAGGGCATAATGAGCAGTTCTTC	CASSEAGGHNEQFF
.	14	.	TRBV4-3	TRBJ2-1	TGCGCCAGCAGCCAATTTGGGGGAGCATATGAGCAGTTCTTC	CASSQFGGAYEQFF
few	15	.	TRBV27	TRBJ2-7	TGTGCCAGCAGCTATCAAAGGACAGCCACCTACGAGCAGTACTTC	CASSYQRTATYEQYF
few	11	.	TRBV23-1	TRBJ2-7	TGCGCCAGGGGGGCCCCTTACGAGCAGTACTTC	CARGAPYEQYF
.	14	.	TRBV28	TRBJ2-5	TGTGCCAGCAGTTCCCCACGAACTTCGGAGACCCAGTACTTC	CASSSPRTSETQYF
.	16	TRBD2	TRBV29-1	TRBJ2-1	TGCAGCGTTGCTGGACTAGCGGGAGCAACCTACAATGAGCAGTTCTTC	CSVAGLAGATYNEQFF
.	14	TRBD1	TRBV27	TRBJ1-2	TGTGCCAGCAGTTTACAGGGGGGGTCGGATGGCTACACCTTC	CASSLQGGSDGYTF
.	14	.	TRBV27	TRBJ1-3	TGTGCCAGCAGTTCTGAGCACCCTGGAAACACCATATATTTT	CASSSEHPGNTIYF
once	14	TRBD1	TRBV6-6	TRBJ1-1	TGTGCCAGCAGTTACGGACAGGGGGCCGCTGAAGCTTTCTTT	CASSYGQGAAEAFF
.	12	.	TRBV30	TRBJ2-1	TGTGCCTGGAGTACGGCAAGGGATGAGCAGTTCTTC	CAWSTARDEQFF